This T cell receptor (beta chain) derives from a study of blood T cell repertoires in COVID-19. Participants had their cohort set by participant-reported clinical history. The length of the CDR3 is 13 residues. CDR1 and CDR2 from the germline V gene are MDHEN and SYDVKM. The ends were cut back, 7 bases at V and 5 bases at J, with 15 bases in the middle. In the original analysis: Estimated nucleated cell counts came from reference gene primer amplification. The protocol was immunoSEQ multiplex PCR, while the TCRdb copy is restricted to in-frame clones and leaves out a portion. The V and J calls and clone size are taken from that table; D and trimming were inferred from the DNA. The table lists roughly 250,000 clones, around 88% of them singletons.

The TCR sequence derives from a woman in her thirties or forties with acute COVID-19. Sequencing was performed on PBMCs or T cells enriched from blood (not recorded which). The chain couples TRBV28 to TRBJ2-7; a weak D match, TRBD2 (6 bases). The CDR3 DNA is TGTGCCAGCACCCGGGACTCCCCAGACGAGCAGTACTTC. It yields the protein CASTRDSPDEQYF.